This TCR beta chain was sequenced for a study of monozygotic twins with cystic fibrosis. This clone came up once. Antigen: not known. Sequenced by immunoSEQ multiplex PCR; TCRdb stores in-frame clones only, minus some. The data show over 30,000 clones, approximately 90% seen once. Study-wide findings and caveats: Shared CDR3 numbers were not associated with age, concordance or severity. Nucleotide-identical clonotype sharing was significantly higher within monozygotic CF twin pairs than between unrelated CF individuals.

The receptor comes from a boy aged 2 to 9 with cystic fibrosis. The sample was blood.

The CDR3 DNA follows: TGCGCCAGCAGCTCGGGTCCTTATTCTAACTATGGCTACACCTTC. Its protein product is CASSSGPYSNYGYTF. The chain joins TRBV4-3 to TRBJ1-2, with D unclear. The ends were cut back, 5 bases at V and 0 bases at J, with 13 bases in the middle. There are 15 residues in the CDR3. The germline V gene has CDR1 LGHNA and CDR2 YSLEER.